Listed here are 32 T cell receptor beta chains from one sample, sequenced in a study of neoadjuvant anti-PD-1 for oral cavity cancer. Sequencing was performed with immunoSEQ multiplex PCR; in TCRdb, only in-frame clones are kept and a portion is missing. The sample shows some 70,000 clones, around 83% of them seen only once. This sample's time point: after neoadjuvant nivolumab, at surgical resection. The sample in question was PBMCs, obtained after nivolumab (anti-PD-1) treatment. The receptors shown here come from a person between 40 and 80 years old with oral cavity squamous cell carcinoma.

With respect to this clone: A junction boundary mismatches the germline segment, possibly from a read error. This chain links TRBV29-1 with TRBJ1-1; TRBD1 might be the D (5 bases). This CDR3 contains 11 residues. Germline CDR1 and CDR2: SQVTM and ANQGSEA. The CDR3 DNA is TGCAGCGTTGATGATGGCCAACGGGGCTTTTTT. Translating gives CSVDDGQRGFF.

The CDR3 coding sequence is TGTGCCAGCTCACCACCCCGCCGGGCTGAAGCTTTCTTT. The encoded protein is CASSPPRRAEAFF. This chain joins TRBV18 and TRBJ1-1, with D unclear. Germline loops: CDR1 KGHSH, CDR2 LQKENI. The ends were cut back, 0 bases at V and 6 bases at J, with 8 bases in the middle. CDR3 length: 13 residues.

V gene TRBV7-9 combines with J gene TRBJ2-2; 7 positions match TRBD1. In germline, CDR1 is SEHNR, CDR2 FQNEAQ (reference sequence). This CDR3 has 14 residues. With V trimmed by 5 bases and J by 4 bases, 4 bases remained unmatched. CDR3 coding DNA: TGTGCCAGCAGCCCTACAGGGGTCACCGGGGAGCTGTTTTTT. Translated: CASSPTGVTGELFF.

This chain joins TRBV7-9 and TRBJ2-5; D remains ambiguous. This CDR3 has 16 amino acids. The V gene's germline CDR1 is SEHNR and CDR2 FQNEAQ (reference sequence). The ends were cut back, 6 bases at V and 0 bases at J, with 17 bases in the middle. The CDR3 reads CASRYDLYGHQETQYF. The DNA for the CDR3 is TGTGCCAGCAGGTACGACCTCTACGGACACCAAGAGACCCAGTACTTC. Drawing the rest from reference TRBV7-9 and TRBJ2-5, the complete variable domain is DTGVSQNPRHKITKRGQNVTFRCDPISEHNRLYWYRQTLGQGPEFLTYFQNEAQLEKSRLLSDRFSAERPKGSFSTLEIQRTEQGDSAMYLCASRYDLYGHQETQYFGPGTRLLVL.

On this clone itself: Other DNA sequences in this specimen translate into the identical CDR3. The J gene is TRBJ1-2, the V gene TRBV5-1; D unclear. The length of the CDR3 is 13 residues. The germline V gene encodes CDR1 SGHRS and CDR2 YFSETQ. V lost 0 bases, J lost 2 bases, and 5 bases lay in between. The CDR3 spells CASSLGGNYGYTF. Here the CDR3 DNA reads TGCGCCAGCAGCTTGGGAGGGAACTATGGCTACACCTTC. Full variable domain (rest looked up from reference TRBV5-1 and TRBJ1-2): KAGVTQTPRYLIKTRGQQVTLSCSPISGHRSVSWYQQTPGQGLQFLFEYFSETQRNKGNFPGRFSGRQFSNSRSEMNVSTLELGDSALYLCASSLGGNYGYTFGSGTRLTVV.

This chain links TRBV11-2 with TRBJ1-2; D gene unclear. The V gene's germline CDR1 is SGHAT and CDR2 FQNNGV. The CDR3 runs to 13 residues. Trimming pared 5 bases from V and 6 bases from J, leaving 13 bases between. The CDR3 bases are TGTGCCAGCAGCCCCTCTAACGGCAATGGCTACACCTTC. It yields the protein CASSPSNGNGYTF.

The chain combines TRBV9 with TRBJ2-4; no firm D call. Deletions cut 3 bases from V and 0 bases from J, with 7 bases between. From germline, CDR1 is SGDLS and CDR2 YYNGEE. This CDR3 has 14 residues. The CDR3 DNA follows: TGTGCCAGCAGCGGTCGGTTAGCCAAAAACATTCAGTACTTC. This encodes CASSGRLAKNIQYF.

This chain links TRBV5-1 with TRBJ2-1, with 11 bases aligning to TRBD2. CDR1 and CDR2 (germline): SGHRS, YFSETQ. The CDR3 runs 15 residues. J gave up 7 bases and V 2 bases, and 5 bases lay outside the gene matches. The CDR3 region is CASSFGSGRGNEQFF. The CDR3 DNA reads TGCGCCAGCAGCTTTGGTAGCGGGAGGGGAAATGAGCAGTTCTTC.

The rearrangement links TRBV7-9 to TRBJ1-2; no firm D call. CDR1 is SEHNR and CDR2 is FQNEAQ in the germline V gene (reference sequence). With 5 bases removed from V and 7 bases from J, the gap between germline ends came to 20 bases. The CDR3 is 15 residues long. CDR3 residues: CASSPGLEGRSGYTF. CDR3 in DNA: TGTGCCAGCAGCCCCGGTCTTGAGGGTCGGAGTGGCTACACCTTC.

The chain joins TRBV30 to TRBJ2-1; weak D call: TRBD2 (6 bases). This CDR3 contains 15 residues. The germline V gene has CDR1 GTSNPN and CDR2 SVGIG (reference sequence). The V end lost 0 bases, the J end lost 6 bases, and 15 bases lay between the germline ends. CDR3 in DNA: TGTGCCTGGAGTGTACGCTCTAGCGCCCTCAATGAGCAGTTCTTC. The encoded protein is CAWSVRSSALNEQFF.

V usage is TRBV5-1 and J usage is TRBJ2-3, with 10 bases matching TRBD2. The CDR3 extends over 15 amino acids. The junction had 3 bases not matched to a gene; V was cut back by 0 bases and J by 5 bases. The germline V gene has CDR1 SGHRS and CDR2 YFSETQ. For the CDR3, the DNA is TGCGCCAGCAGCTTGGATAGCGGGAGGATAGATACGCAGTATTTT. Encoded protein: CASSLDSGRIDTQYF.

The V and J genes are TRBV1 and TRBJ2-7. TRBV1 is termed a pseudogene. This CDR3 contains 16 residues. The CDR3: CTSSQDGGPFPYEQYF. Written as DNA, the CDR3 is TGCACCAGCAGCCAAGATGGGGGGCCTTTTCCCTACGAGCAGTACTTC.

V is TRBV11-2 and J is TRBJ1-2, with 10 bases identical to TRBD1. Germline-derived CDR1 and CDR2 are SGHAT and FQNNGV. J lost 4 bases, V lost 8 bases, and 4 bases had no gene match. This CDR3 has 13 amino acids. Written as DNA, the CDR3 is TGTGCCAGCGGGACAGGGGCGGGCTATGGCTACACCTTC. This translates into CASGTGAGYGYTF.

V gene TRBV4-1 combines with J gene TRBJ2-3; 8 nucleotides line up with TRBD2. J gave up 0 bases and V 1 base, and 0 bases lay outside the gene matches. Germline V gene sequence: CDR1 MGHRA, CDR2 YSYEKL. The CDR3 spans 15 residues. CDR3 amino acids: CASSQVAGSTDTQYF. In DNA form, the CDR3 reads TGCGCCAGCAGCCAAGTAGCGGGGAGCACAGATACGCAGTATTTT.

J is TRBJ2-1 and V is TRBV30; 10 nucleotides match TRBD2. Germline trimming cut 2 bases from V and 9 bases from J; bases unmatched to any gene: 13. The CDR3 is 16 amino acids. Germline V gives CDR1 GTSNPN, CDR2 SVGIG (reference sequence). The CDR3: CAWSRGASGRRGEQFF. In DNA, the CDR3 is TGTGCCTGGAGTCGTGGGGCTAGCGGGAGAAGGGGTGAGCAGTTCTTC. Full variable domain (rest looked up from reference TRBV30 and TRBJ2-1): SQTIHQWPATLVQPVGSPLSLECTVEGTSNPNLYWYRQAAGRGLQLLFYSVGIGQISSEVPQNLSASRPQDRQFILSSKKLLLSDSGFYLCAWSRGASGRRGEQFFGPGTRLTVL.

V and J are TRBV5-1 and TRBJ1-1; D unclear. The germline V gene encodes CDR1 SGHRS and CDR2 YFSETQ. The ends were cut back, 6 bases at V and 0 bases at J, with 12 bases in the middle. The CDR3 spans 14 residues. The CDR3 here is CASTFDQVNTEAFF. The CDR3 bases are TGCGCCAGCACGTTCGACCAAGTGAACACTGAAGCTTTCTTT.

This chain uses TRBV7-2 with TRBJ2-5, with TRBD2 as a possible D gene (6 bases). The CDR3 is 16 amino acids. Germline CDR1 reads SGHTA; CDR2 reads FQGNSA. Trimming stripped 1 base from V and 0 bases from J, with 12 bases between. The CDR3 sequence: CASSLVGSGYQETQYF. The CDR3 coding sequence is TGTGCCAGCAGCTTAGTGGGTAGCGGATACCAAGAGACCCAGTACTTC.

This chain links TRBV19 with TRBJ1-2; D is undetermined. This CDR3 has 15 amino acids. The V gene lost 5 bases and the J gene lost 3 bases, with 16 bases spanning the gap. Germline V gene data show CDR1 as LNHDA and CDR2 as SQIVND (reference sequence). CDR3 region: CASSPPRGRDYGYTF. The CDR3 nucleotides read TGTGCCAGTAGTCCCCCCCGGGGTCGGGACTATGGCTACACCTTC. Complete variable domain (other parts from reference TRBV19 and TRBJ1-2): DGGITQSPKYLFRKEGQNVTLSCEQNLNHDAMYWYRQDPGQGLRLIYYSQIVNDFQKGDIAEGYSVSREKKESFPLTVTSAQKNPTAFYLCASSPPRGRDYGYTFGSGTRLTVV.

The rearrangement links TRBV7-8 to TRBJ2-1; 11 bases are a match to TRBD2. The V gene's germline CDR1 is SGHVS and CDR2 FQNEAQ. The CDR3 is made up of 14 amino acids. The junction had 4 bases not matched to a gene; V was cut back by 8 bases and J by 4 bases. The CDR3 protein is CASRLAGQYNEQFF. CDR3 in DNA: TGTGCCAGCCGACTAGCGGGGCAATACAATGAGCAGTTCTTC. The entire variable domain, with the rest obtained from reference TRBV7-8 and TRBJ2-1, is as follows: GAGVSQSPRYKVAKRGQDVALRCDPISGHVSLFWYQQALGQGPEFLTYFQNEAQLDKSGLPSDRFFAERPEGSVSTLKIQRTQQEDSAVYLCASRLAGQYNEQFFGPGTRLTVL.

This clone was counted between two and nine times. J is TRBJ2-1 and V is TRBV27; perhaps TRBD1 as D (6 bases). V dropped 4 bases and J dropped 8 bases, with 15 bases sitting between them. This CDR3 spans 14 amino acids. Germline CDR1 is MNHEY and CDR2 is SMNVEV (reference sequence). The CDR3 sequence is CASSSPSRGHEQFF. The CDR3 DNA sequence: TGTGCCAGCAGTTCGCCATCCAGGGGCCATGAGCAGTTCTTC.

The chain is built from TRBV5-4 and TRBJ1-2; D not certain. The CDR3 contains 13 residues. The germline V gene has CDR1 SGHNT and CDR2 YYREEE (reference sequence). Trimming removed 5 bases from V and 4 bases from J, with 12 bases in between. The CDR3 DNA reads TGTGCCAGCAGGGGTGAGGGTGGCTATGGCTACACCTTC. Translation gives CASRGEGGYGYTF.

The chain couples TRBV5-5 to TRBJ2-7; TRBD2 is a possible D gene (6 bases). Trimming pared 3 bases from V and 4 bases from J, leaving 14 bases between. Germline V CDR1 and CDR2: SGHKS, YYEKEE (reference sequence). This CDR3 has 14 residues. This chain's CDR3 is CASSSPTSWYEQYF. CDR3 coding DNA: TGTGCCAGCAGCTCCCCAACTAGCTGGTACGAGCAGTACTTC.

V and J are TRBV2 and TRBJ2-1, with TRBD1 matching 7 bases. The germline V gene encodes CDR1 SNHLY and CDR2 FYNNEI. CDR3 length: 15 residues. V lost 7 bases, J lost 15 bases, and 21 bases stayed unmatched. The CDR3 nucleotides are TGTGCCAGCACCCCACCCGGGACAGTCCCCGGGATCGGGTTCTTC. It yields the protein CASTPPGTVPGIGFF. Drawing the rest from reference TRBV2 and TRBJ2-1, the complete variable domain is EPEVTQTPSHQVTQMGQEVILRCVPISNHLYFYWYRQILGQKVEFLVSFYNNEISEKSEIFDDQFSVERPDGSNFTLKIRSTKLEDSAMYFCASTPPGTVPGIGFFGPGTRLTVL.

In its sample, this clone was seen a few times. The chain couples TRBV19 to TRBJ1-3; D remains ambiguous. The ends were cut back, 3 bases at V and 8 bases at J, with 5 bases in the middle. CDR1 is LNHDA and CDR2 is SQIVND in the germline V gene (reference sequence). The CDR3 length is 11 residues. The CDR3 DNA reads as TGTGCCAGTAGTATGCCGGACACCATATATTTT. Its translation is CASSMPDTIYF.

This clone was seen once. This rearrangement joins TRBV9 to TRBJ1-1; D uncertain. Trimming removed 0 bases from V and 3 bases from J, with 18 bases in between. The germline V gene encodes CDR1 SGDLS and CDR2 YYNGEE. The CDR3 contains 17 residues. CDR3 protein: CASSVATHRGGDTEAFF. CDR3 DNA sequence: TGTGCCAGCAGCGTAGCTACACATCGGGGTGGGGACACTGAAGCTTTCTTT.

The V gene is TRBV19, the J gene TRBJ2-1; 11 nucleotides match TRBD1. The V gene end was trimmed by 3 bases and the J gene end by 2 bases; junction bases not matched to a gene: 0. This CDR3 region has 15 residues. Germline CDR1 LNHDA, CDR2 SQIVND (reference sequence). Here the CDR3 DNA reads TGTGCCAGTAGTATGGACAGGGGGCCCTACAATGAGCAGTTCTTC. Protein product: CASSMDRGPYNEQFF. Looking up the rest from reference TRBV19 and TRBJ2-1 gives the full variable domain: DGGITQSPKYLFRKEGQNVTLSCEQNLNHDAMYWYRQDPGQGLRLIYYSQIVNDFQKGDIAEGYSVSREKKESFPLTVTSAQKNPTAFYLCASSMDRGPYNEQFFGPGTRLTVL.

This clone was detected once. This chain uses TRBV30 with TRBJ1-1; 8 bases agree with TRBD1. Trimming took 5 bases from V and 4 from J; bases not matched to a gene: 9. The CDR3 length is 14 residues. Germline CDR1 reads GTSNPN; CDR2 reads SVGIG (reference sequence). The CDR3 DNA sequence: TGTGCCTGGCACGGACAGGGCATTTTCACTGAAGCTTTCTTT. Amino acids: CAWHGQGIFTEAFF.

Notes on this clone: This same CDR3 is encoded by further DNA sequences in the sample. The chain employs TRBV29-1 and TRBJ1-1, with a weak D call TRBD1 (5 bases). The ends were cut back, 1 base at V and 4 bases at J, with 7 bases in the middle. Per germline, CDR1 SQVTM and CDR2 ANQGSEA. The CDR3 runs 12 residues. The chain's CDR3 is CSVEGGGTEAFF. CDR3 in DNA: TGCAGCGTTGAAGGGGGGGGCACTGAAGCTTTCTTT.

The chain links TRBV2 to TRBJ2-1; 11 nucleotides align to TRBD2. The CDR3 spans 16 residues. Germline CDR1 and CDR2: SNHLY and FYNNEI. Trimming at V came to 3 bases and at J to 8 bases, leaving 9 bases not matched to a gene. The CDR3 DNA reads as TGTGCCAGCAGTGATAAGGGGACTAGCGGTCTTGATGAGCAGTTCTTC. Its translation is CASSDKGTSGLDEQFF.

The chain combines TRBV12-5 with TRBJ1-1, with 7 nucleotides matching TRBD1. The CDR3 length is 17 residues. Germline values: CDR1 LGHNT, CDR2 FRNRAP. Trimming cost V 5 bases and J 3 bases; bases outside gene matches: 15. CDR3 protein: CASGTTGYEDLYTEAFF. DNA of the CDR3: TGTGCTAGTGGTACGACAGGGTACGAGGACCTTTACACTGAAGCTTTCTTT.

This chain joins TRBV6-5 and TRBJ1-4; 9 bases line up with TRBD1. The CDR3 is 14 amino acids. Germline values: CDR1 MNHEY, CDR2 SVGAGI. V dropped 5 bases and J dropped 7; count of bases not matched to a gene: 5. The CDR3 coding sequence is TGTGCCAGCAGTGAGGGACAGGGAGGTGAAAAACTGTTTTTT. Encoded protein: CASSEGQGGEKLFF.

A single count supports this clone. The chain couples TRBV11-3 to TRBJ2-1, with TRBD2 matching 7 bases. Germline trimming cut 4 bases from V and 3 bases from J; bases unmatched to any gene: 0. Germline V gives CDR1 SGHNT, CDR2 YENEEA. The CDR3 extends over 13 amino acids. CDR3 protein: CASSSGGYNEQFF. The CDR3 nucleotides read TGTGCCAGCAGCTCGGGGGGCTACAATGAGCAGTTCTTC.